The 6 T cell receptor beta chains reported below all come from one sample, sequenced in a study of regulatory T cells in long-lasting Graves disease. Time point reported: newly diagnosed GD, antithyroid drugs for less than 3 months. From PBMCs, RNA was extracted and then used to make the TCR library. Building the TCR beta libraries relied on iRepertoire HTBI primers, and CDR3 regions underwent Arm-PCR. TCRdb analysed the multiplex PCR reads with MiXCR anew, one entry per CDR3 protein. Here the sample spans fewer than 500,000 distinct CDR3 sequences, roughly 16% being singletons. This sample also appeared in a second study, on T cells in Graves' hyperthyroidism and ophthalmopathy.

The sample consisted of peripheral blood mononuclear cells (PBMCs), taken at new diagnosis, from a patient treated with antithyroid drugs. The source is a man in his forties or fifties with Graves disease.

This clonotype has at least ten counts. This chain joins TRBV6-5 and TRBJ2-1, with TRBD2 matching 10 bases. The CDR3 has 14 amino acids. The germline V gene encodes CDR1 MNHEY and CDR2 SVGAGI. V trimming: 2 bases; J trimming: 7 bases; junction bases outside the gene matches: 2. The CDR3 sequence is CASSYMTSGNEQFF. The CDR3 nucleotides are TGTGCCAGCAGTTACATGACTAGCGGGAATGAGCAGTTCTTC.

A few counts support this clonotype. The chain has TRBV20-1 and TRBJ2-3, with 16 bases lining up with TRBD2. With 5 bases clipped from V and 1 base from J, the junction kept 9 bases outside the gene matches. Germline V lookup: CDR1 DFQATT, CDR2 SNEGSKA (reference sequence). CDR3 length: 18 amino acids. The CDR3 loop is CSAVSGTSGREGTDTQYF. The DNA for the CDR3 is TGCAGTGCTGTCTCCGGGACTAGCGGGAGGGAAGGCACAGATACGCAGTATTTT.

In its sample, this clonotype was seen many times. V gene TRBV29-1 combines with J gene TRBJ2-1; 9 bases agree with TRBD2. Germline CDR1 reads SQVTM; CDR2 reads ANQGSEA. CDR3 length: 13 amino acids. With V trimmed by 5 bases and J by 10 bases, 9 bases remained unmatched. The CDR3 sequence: CSVKRGSGREQFF. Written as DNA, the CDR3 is TGCAGCGTTAAGAGGGGAAGCGGGAGGGAGCAGTTCTTC.

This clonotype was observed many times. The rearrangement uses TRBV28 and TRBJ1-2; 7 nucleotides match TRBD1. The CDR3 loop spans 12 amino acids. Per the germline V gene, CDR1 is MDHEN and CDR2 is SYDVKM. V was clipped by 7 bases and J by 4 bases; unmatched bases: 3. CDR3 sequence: CASKTGTYGYTF. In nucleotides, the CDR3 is TGTGCCAGCAAGACAGGGACCTATGGCTACACCTTC.

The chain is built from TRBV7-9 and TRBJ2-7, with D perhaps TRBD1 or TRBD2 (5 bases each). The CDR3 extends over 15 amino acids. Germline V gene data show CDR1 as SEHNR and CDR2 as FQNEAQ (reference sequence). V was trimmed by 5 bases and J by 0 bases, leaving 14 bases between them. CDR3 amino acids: CASSPGTVNSYEQYF. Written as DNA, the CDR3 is TGTGCCAGCAGCCCGGGGACGGTTAACTCCTACGAGCAGTACTTC.

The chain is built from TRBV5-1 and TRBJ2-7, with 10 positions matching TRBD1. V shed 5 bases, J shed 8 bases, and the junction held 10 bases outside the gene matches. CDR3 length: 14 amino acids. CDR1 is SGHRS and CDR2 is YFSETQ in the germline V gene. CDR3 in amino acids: CASSSDRGLGKQYF. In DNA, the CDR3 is TGCGCCAGCAGTTCAGACAGGGGGCTCGGGAAGCAGTACTTC. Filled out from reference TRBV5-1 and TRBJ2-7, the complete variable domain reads KAGVTQTPRYLIKTRGQQVTLSCSPISGHRSVSWYQQTPGQGLQFLFEYFSETQRNKGNFPGRFSGRQFSNSRSEMNVSTLELGDSALYLCASSSDRGLGKQYFGPGTRLTVT.